This T cell receptor beta chain comes out of a study of T cells after yellow fever vaccination. Regarding the study as a whole: There was a small share of clonotypes that showed up in both the CD4 and CD8 compartments. The secondary response was weaker but peaked faster, day 5 versus 15.

This clonotype was counted at least ten times. The CDR3 consists of 15 residues. CDR1 SGHDT and CDR2 YYEEEE come from the germline V gene. V was clipped by 0 bases and J by 5 bases; unmatched bases: 6. Template switching by 5'RACE produced TCR cDNA, adding a universal primer site and UMIs. TCRdb fed the 5' RACE reads into MiXCR, producing one record per CDR3 protein. Of about 45,000 distinct CDR3 sequences in the sample, about 6.8% were seen once. Sample: CD8+ T cells not binding an NS4B(214-222) dextramer, sorted from PBMCs, taken 45 days after the yellow fever booster vaccination. The receptor comes from a man aged 25 to 40 who received the YFV17D yellow fever vaccine. The chain employs TRBV5-6 and TRBJ2-7; TRBD1 matches at 9 bases. The CDR3 sequence is CASSLVGTGLHEQYF. The CDR3 bases are TGTGCCAGCAGCTTGGTCGGGACAGGGTTGCACGAGCAGTACTTC.